This T cell receptor beta chain comes out of a study of cytomegalovirus exposure and HLA in healthy donors. Study-level background: A later analysis reported the same platform for the roughly 120 validation repertoires and the roughly 650 first-cohort repertoires. Study-wide findings and caveats: Most sequenced TCRs were rare (though some public TCRs occurred in many donors). The authors enumerated 150 to 200 TCR beta chains as linked to cytomegalovirus. Reports credit the classifier with highly specific, highly sensitive diagnosis of cytomegalovirus status.

A remark on this clone: Its antigen is unidentified.

The germline V gene encodes CDR1 SEHNR and CDR2 FQNEAQ (reference sequence). Germline trimming cut 6 bases from V and 2 bases from J; bases unmatched to any gene: 6. The CDR3 is 14 amino acids. Libraries were prepared by immunoSEQ multiplex PCR; TCRdb keeps only in-frame clonotypes and omits some of them. The table lists over 200,000 clones, around four fifths of them singletons. The chain carries TRBV7-9 and TRBJ2-5; the match to TRBD1 covers 7 bases. The source is a woman aged 18 to 35 in good health and CMV-seronegative. Sequencing was performed on PBMCs. The CDR3 reads CASRSTGVQETQYF. In DNA form, the CDR3 reads TGTGCCAGCAGATCTACAGGGGTTCAAGAGACCCAGTACTTC.